The subject of this entry is one TCR beta chain. As yet, its antigen is unknown. The CDR3 runs 15 residues. Germline loops: CDR1 KGHDR, CDR2 SFDVKD. V lost 3 bases, J lost 0 bases, and 7 bases lay in between. Profiling relied on immunoSEQ multiplex PCR, and the TCRdb table lists in-frame clones only, not all of them. Of some 130,000 clones listed, more than 85% were seen once; the top ten hold about 3%. The data are from a study of T cell responses to AZD1222 COVID-19 vaccine. The study's findings and limits: Close to half of all spike-specific TCRs reportedly target regions of the variants that are unmutated. Mostly white British, mostly female donors; authors suggested clonal diversity may be underestimated. The number of AZD1222 recipients seropositive at baseline was only 5 to 7. Sampling that yielded the repertoires occurred only after the peak T cell response.

The chain joins TRBV24-1 to TRBJ2-2; D perhaps matches TRBD1 (6 bases). The source is an adult in good health. Sequencing was performed on peripheral blood, taken on day 0 of AZD1222 vaccination. DNA for the CDR3: TGTGCCACCAGTGATCGGACAGCGAACACCGGGGAGCTGTTTTTT. It encodes CATSDRTANTGELFF.